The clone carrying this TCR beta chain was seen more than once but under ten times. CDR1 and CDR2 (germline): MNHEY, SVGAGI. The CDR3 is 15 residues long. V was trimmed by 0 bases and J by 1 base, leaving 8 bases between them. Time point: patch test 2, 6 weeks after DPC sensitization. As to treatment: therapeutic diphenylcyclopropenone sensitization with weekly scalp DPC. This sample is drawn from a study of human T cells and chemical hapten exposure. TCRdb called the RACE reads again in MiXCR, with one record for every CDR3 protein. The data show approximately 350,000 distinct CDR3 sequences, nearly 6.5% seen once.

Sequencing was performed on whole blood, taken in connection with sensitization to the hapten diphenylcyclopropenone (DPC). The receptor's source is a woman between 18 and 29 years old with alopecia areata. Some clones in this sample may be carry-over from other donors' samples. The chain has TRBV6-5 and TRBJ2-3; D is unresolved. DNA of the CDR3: TGTGCCAGCAGTTACTCGACCCCTCGCACAGATACGCAGTATTTT. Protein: CASSYSTPRTDTQYF.